This T cell receptor beta chain was profiled in a study of T cells in Graves' hyperthyroidism and ophthalmopathy (dated by TCRdb to 2018 to 2020). For the wider study: TCR V-J signatures able to tell the groups apart were searched for in a discovery cohort of 90 to 100 patients, of whom under 45 had Graves' ophthalmopathy and 57 had stable Graves' hyperthyroidism. Following sampling, methimazole starting at 30 mg daily was given to hyperthyroidism patients, and high-dose intravenous methylprednisolone was given to ophthalmopathy patients. According to the paper, TCR Vbeta CDR3 sequencing was carried out on around 140 peripheral blood samples, which came from under 50 ophthalmopathy, under 80 hyperthyroidism and about 17 progressor patients. Thyroid tissue and blood T-cell repertoires from six Graves' hyperthyroidism patients were also compared in the study. The 75 to 100 discovery patients were divided at random into training and test sets in a 7:3 ratio. Prospective prediction of ophthalmopathy was tested in an independent validation cohort of 18 to 20 hyperthyroidism patients and around 16 patients who later progressed to ophthalmopathy.

A patient counted as having stable Graves' hyperthyroidism if no progression to ophthalmopathy occurred over 18 months of follow-up. Hyperthyroidism patients were newly diagnosed, had a disease duration of under 2 months, and were aged 18 to 65 years. Any patient with an uncontrolled infection, another autoimmune disease, pregnancy or lactation was excluded. Diagnoses were established on the basis of clinical symptoms, serum thyroxine and TRAb, thyroid ultrasound, and orbital computed tomography. Total RNA was extracted using Trizol reagent, and RNA quality was assessed on an Agilent 2100 Bioanalyzer. General conclusions and limits of the study: Most expanded thyroid clonotypes (frequency above 0.001) were also detected in blood, a finding suggesting that blood repertoires may reflect thyroid immune responses. In cross-validation, a model built on a 13 V-J signature told ophthalmopathy apart from stable hyperthyroidism with 85% to 90% sensitivity and approximately 81% specificity, and in testing the same model reached 80%/75%. No statistical method was used to set the sample size in advance, and investigators knew the group allocation. In validation, progression to ophthalmopathy was predicted by the model with nearly 71% sensitivity and 72.22% specificity, a median of roughly six months before onset.

Reading the germline V gene (reference sequence) gives CDR1 LNHDA and CDR2 SQIVND. Including cysteine and phenylalanine, the CDR3 has 13 amino acids. Of the read, only the CDR3 DNA is kept; its 39 bases are in frame from base 1. Germline trimming: 8 bases from V, 4 bases from J; junction bases outside gene matches: 4. With regard to this clonotype: Its recognized antigen is unknown. No base qualities exist here, and no much larger clone lies one base off it.

Amplification of TCR beta CDR3 regions was carried out from RNA transcripts. The first round of RT-PCR for the TCR CDR3 was performed with the HTBI primer set and the Qiagen OneStep RT-PCR kit. Libraries were constructed in a second round of multiplex PCR, after which size selection and purification were carried out. Libraries were sequenced paired-end with 100 bp reads on an Illumina HiSeq2000. In the original analysis: Raw data were processed with SOAPnuke, discarding reads with adapters, uncalled bases, mean Phred below 15, or no exact constant-primer or identifier match. High-quality paired reads were merged with COPE v1.2.5, and unique nucleotide sequences were defined as clonotypes. Clonotypes were aligned to IMGT TRBV, TRBD and TRBJ reference segments using MiTCR v1.1. The analysis was restricted to V-J combinations with a frequency above 0.0001, which together covered around 99% of the repertoires. A TCS score was defined as the ratio of F50 (clonal expansion) to E x V (chaos), with BLOSUM62-based TCRdist applied between CDR3 peptides within each V-J. Welch's t-statistics and random forest reduced 500 to 550 V-J features to around 14, which were used in a naive Bayes classifier (R e1071). The similarity between thyroid and blood repertoires was quantified using the Morisita-Horn index. TCRdb cleaned the public reads at Q25 with fastp, built clones with MiXCR and kept in-frame beta chains. Each CDR3 protein gets just one entry, which takes the most common genes and DNA from the rows behind it. Here the V and J calls rest on TCRdb's processing, not on the authors' analysis. In all, the sample holds about 46,000 distinct CDR3 sequences, and more than 40% of those were seen once. The ten most abundant clones make up around 32% of the sample.

The receptor was derived from a woman in her forties or fifties with Graves' hyperthyroidism. The sample taken for sequencing was peripheral blood or thyroid tissue (not recorded which). The chain joins TRBV19 to TRBJ1-1; 10 central bases correspond to TRBD1. The CDR3 is CASARQGATEAFF. The DNA reads TGTGCCAGTGCCCGACAGGGGGCCACTGAAGCTTTCTTT.